The next 3 T cell receptor beta chains were all read from a single sample in a study of low-dose radiotherapy and immunotherapy resistance in tumors. Primers targeting TRAV and TRBV primed first-strand cDNA, covering alpha and beta chains. TCRs were put through approximately 20 PCR cycles of amplification with Phusion. A constant-region primer and the V-primer adapter served as the primer pair. TCRdb re-called the reads with MiXCR, one entry per CDR3 protein. Of roughly 30,000 distinct CDR3 sequences in the sample, roughly 49% were seen once. Time point defined: after trial treatment. Treatment specified: LDRT plus nivolumab, ipilimumab, low-dose cyclophosphamide and aspirin (RACIN trial). The sequencing here drew on PBMCs, taken after low-dose radiotherapy plus immunotherapy. These receptor sequences come from a male donor with gallbladder cancer.

By share of the sample, this clonotype is medium-sized. The chain combines TRBV7-2 with TRBJ2-1; D unclear. V lost 6 bases and J 4 bases, leaving 13 bases between the germline ends. Germline values: CDR1 SGHTA, CDR2 FQGNSA. This CDR3 is 14 amino acids long. Written as DNA, the CDR3 is TGTGCCAGCAGACCACCTAACGGGTACAATGAGCAGTTCTTC. Translating gives CASRPPNGYNEQFF.

A few counts support this clonotype. The chain combines TRBV7-8 with TRBJ1-3; D call uncertain. The germline gives CDR1 SGHVS, CDR2 FQNEAQ. The CDR3 extends over 15 amino acids. Trimming took 7 bases from V and 0 from J, leaving 13 bases between them. In DNA form, the CDR3 reads TGTGCCAGCACCCAGGTCAGCAGCTCTGGAAACACCATATATTTT. Protein: CASTQVSSSGNTIYF.

V and J are TRBV19 and TRBJ2-2; 7 bases are shared with TRBD2. This CDR3 region has 16 residues. With V trimmed by 3 bases and J by 3 bases, 7 bases remained unmatched. Per germline, CDR1 LNHDA and CDR2 SQIVND (reference sequence). The CDR3 protein is CASSIRPSGDTGELFF. CDR3 DNA: TGTGCCAGTAGTATTAGGCCTAGCGGAGACACCGGGGAGCTGTTTTTT.